Sequencing of this T cell receptor beta chain was carried out in a study of regulatory T cells in long-lasting Graves disease. This clonotype showed up many times. Antigen specificity is unknown. Construction of TCR beta libraries relied on iRepertoire HTBI primers and on Arm-PCR targeting CDR3 regions. In the original analysis: The study identified about 60 TRBV and 13 to 15 TRBJ segments across samples. TCRdb re-analysed the multiplex PCR reads in MiXCR, keeping a single row per CDR3 protein. The V and J calls and clone size come from TCRdb's table, not from the authors' own analysis. The data contain some 250,000 distinct CDR3 sequences, around 20% of them singletons. Between the trimmed V and J ends, which lost 0 bases and 7 bases, there was a span of 12 bases. The length of the CDR3 is 13 residues. The germline gives CDR1 DFQATT, CDR2 SNEGSKA (reference sequence). Findings and caveats of the study: Because few samples were included, accuracy may have been lower. Those with persistent disease had in common more public clonotypes (2,741) than new patients (approximately 990). Persistent disease was characterized by preferential usage of TRBV28, TRBJ1-2 and TRBJ2-5.

Time point noted: newly diagnosed GD, antithyroid drugs for less than 3 months. Making the TCR library involved RNA that had been extracted from PBMCs. Sequenced material: peripheral blood mononuclear cells (PBMCs), taken at new diagnosis, from a patient treated with antithyroid drugs. The clonotype originates from a female donor with Graves disease. The chain uses TRBV20-1 and TRBJ1-2; unclear D gene. CDR3 sequence: CSARDQGQPGYTF. The CDR3, as DNA: TGCAGTGCTAGAGATCAAGGGCAGCCTGGCTACACCTTC.